The source of this T cell receptor beta chain is a study of cytomegalovirus exposure and HLA in healthy donors. In the study overall: A prior analysis found 100 million to 140 million unique TCR beta sequences from 150 million to 200 million T cells. Falling in the Caucasian-associated ancestry cluster were 81% of a few hundred genotyped donors.

Turning to this clone: Antigen: not known.

Findings and limits, study-wide: The study labeled 150 or so TCR beta chains cytomegalovirus-associated. When a later analysis was performed, an Asian-associated ancestry cluster reportedly had fewer N-insertions than the approximately 690-donor mean.

The V gene end was trimmed by 6 bases and the J gene end by 7 bases; junction bases not matched to a gene: 9. This CDR3 has 15 amino acids. The V gene's germline CDR1 is MDHEN and CDR2 SYDVKM. PCR primers comprised 60 Vbeta and 13 Jbeta primers. The protocol was immunoSEQ multiplex PCR, while the TCRdb copy is restricted to in-frame clones and leaves out a portion. Of around 180,000 clones listed, around 82% were seen once; the top ten hold under 2.5%. Sample: PBMCs. The chain has TRBV28 and TRBJ1-4, with 9 bases matching TRBD1. This TCR was sampled from a man in his sixties in good health and CMV-seronegative. In DNA, the CDR3 is TGTGCCAGCAGCTCGCCGGGACAGGGAGGTGAAAAACTGTTTTTT. Translating gives CASSSPGQGGEKLFF.